The 20 T cell receptor beta chains reported below all come from one sample, sequenced in a study of blood T cell repertoires in COVID-19. Assay used: immunoSEQ multiplex PCR; TCRdb lists only in-frame clones, some missing. The sample contains around 300,000 clones, approximately 88% of which appear only once. Specimen: peripheral blood. These receptors were obtained from a man aged 50 to 59 with acute or convalescent COVID-19.

The rearrangement joins TRBV12-5 to TRBJ1-4; 8 bases line up with TRBD1. Unmatched junction bases numbered 6, after V lost 0 bases and J lost 12 bases. The CDR3 consists of 14 residues. Germline values: CDR1 LGHNT, CDR2 FRNRAP. In nucleotides, the CDR3 is TGTGCTAGTGGTTTGGTAGGGGCAGGGGGCCAACTGTTTTTT. Translating gives CASGLVGAGGQLFF.

V and J are TRBV30 and TRBJ2-1; D unresolved. V was cut by 0 bases and J by 3 bases, with 12 bases left in between. The CDR3 spans 15 residues. Germline CDR1 GTSNPN, CDR2 SVGIG (reference sequence). CDR3 region: CAWSVGPGNYNEQFF. CDR3 nucleotide sequence: TGTGCCTGGAGTGTAGGCCCAGGAAACTACAATGAGCAGTTCTTC.

The chain has TRBV5-1 and TRBJ2-1; a weak D match, TRBD2 (6 bases). The germline V and J ends were trimmed by 4 bases and 5 bases, with 19 bases remaining between them. This CDR3 contains 16 residues. Germline CDR1 SGHRS, CDR2 YFSETQ. CDR3 bases: TGCGCCAGCAGCGCACCGAGAGGGGCGGGAAACAATGAGCAGTTCTTC. Translating it yields CASSAPRGAGNNEQFF. The variable domain in full, with the rest retrieved from reference TRBV5-1 and TRBJ2-1, is KAGVTQTPRYLIKTRGQQVTLSCSPISGHRSVSWYQQTPGQGLQFLFEYFSETQRNKGNFPGRFSGRQFSNSRSEMNVSTLELGDSALYLCASSAPRGAGNNEQFFGPGTRLTVL.

V usage is TRBV14 and J usage is TRBJ1-2; tentative D call: TRBD1 (6 bases). Germline CDR1 reads SGHDN; CDR2 reads FVKESK. The CDR3 extends over 16 amino acids. Between the trimmed V and J ends, which lost 1 base and 4 bases, there was a span of 16 bases. In nucleotides, the CDR3 is TGTGCCAGCAGCCAAGCTGGGACACAAACCTCCTATGGCTACACCTTC. The encoded protein is CASSQAGTQTSYGYTF.

The chain recombines TRBV5-1 with TRBJ2-1; maybe TRBD2 (5 bases). The germline gives CDR1 SGHRS, CDR2 YFSETQ. The CDR3 totals 12 residues. The V end was cut by 0 bases, the J end by 8 bases, with 6 bases between. The CDR3 DNA sequence: TGCGCCAGCAGCTTGGGGGAGTATGAGCAGTTCTTC. Encoded protein: CASSLGEYEQFF.

This chain links TRBV21-1 with TRBJ2-5; TRBD2 is the table's D call, not checked against the DNA. TRBV21-1 is reported as a pseudogene. The CDR3 has 20 residues. CDR3 region: CASSNERVRSDSLFRETQYF. DNA of the CDR3: TGTGCCAGCAGCAATGAGCGAGTCCGGAGCGACTCCCTGTTTCGGGAGACCCAGTACTTC.

This clone turned up a few times. V and J are TRBV28 and TRBJ2-1; 11 nucleotides line up with TRBD2. CDR3 length: 18 amino acids. The germline V gene has CDR1 MDHEN and CDR2 SYDVKM. V was pared by 5 bases and J by 4 bases, with 13 bases of the junction left unmatched. The CDR3 spells CASSPTFPPSGGYNEQFF. CDR3 coding DNA: TGTGCCAGCAGTCCCACATTCCCCCCTAGCGGGGGGTACAATGAGCAGTTCTTC.

The chain carries TRBV6-2 or TRBV6-3 and TRBJ2-3; 7 nucleotides match TRBD2. The CDR3 is 16 residues long. Losses at the gene ends were 4 bases for V and 2 bases for J; bases not matched to a gene: 9. CDR1 is MNHEY and CDR2 is SVGEGT in the germline V gene. The CDR3 protein is CASSSYSSGYTDTQYF. Written as DNA, the CDR3 is TGTGCCAGCAGTTCCTACAGTAGCGGGTACACAGATACGCAGTATTTT.

V is TRBV6-2 or TRBV6-3 and J is TRBJ2-5; TRBD1 agrees at 9 bases. The CDR3 covers 14 residues. Germline trimming cut 5 bases from V and 5 bases from J; bases unmatched to any gene: 6. CDR1 and CDR2 (germline): MNHEY, SVGEGT. The CDR3 DNA reads TGTGCCAGCAGTACACAGGGGGCTGGGGAGACCCAGTACTTC. This gives the protein CASSTQGAGETQYF.

J is TRBJ1-3 and V is TRBV6-4; D remains ambiguous. Germline V lookup: CDR1 MRHNA, CDR2 SNTAGT. With 4 bases removed from V and 2 bases from J, the gap between germline ends came to 6 bases. The CDR3 contains 13 residues. CDR3 coding DNA: TGTGCCAGCAGTGTACAGCCTGGAAACACCATATATTTT. This encodes CASSVQPGNTIYF.

The chain carries TRBV4-1 and TRBJ1-1; 7 bases match TRBD1. Per the germline V gene, CDR1 is MGHRA and CDR2 is YSYEKL. The CDR3 spans 18 residues. With V trimmed by 1 base and J by 5 bases, 16 bases remained unmatched. CDR3 DNA sequence: TGCGCCAGCAGCCAAGTCTTATCCCGGGGACAGAAACAGACTGAAGCTTTCTTT. Translated: CASSQVLSRGQKQTEAFF.

The chain recombines TRBV5-1 with TRBJ1-5, with 7 bases matching TRBD1. The CDR3 has 15 amino acids. Germline V gene lookup returns CDR1 SGHRS and CDR2 YFSETQ. Trimming cost V 4 bases and J 4 bases; bases outside gene matches: 8. The CDR3 bases are TGCGCCAGCAGCGAGTTGGGACAGCAAAATCAGCCCCAGCATTTT. The encoded protein is CASSELGQQNQPQHF.

The chain recombines TRBV7-9 with TRBJ2-5, with 9 bases aligning to TRBD1. V gave up 5 bases and J gave up 5 bases; unmatched junction bases: 12. This CDR3 comprises 16 residues. Germline V gene data show CDR1 as SEHNR and CDR2 as FQNEAQ (reference sequence). CDR3 sequence reads: CASSPRGQGNWETQYF. The DNA for the CDR3 is TGTGCCAGCAGCCCCCGAGGACAGGGGAACTGGGAGACCCAGTACTTC.

The V gene is TRBV7-9, the J gene TRBJ1-1; D is uncertain. CDR3 size: 13 residues. Germline lookup yields CDR1 SEHNR and CDR2 FQNEAQ (reference sequence). Trimming took 5 bases from V and 7 from J, leaving 14 bases between them. The CDR3 DNA reads TGTGCCAGCAGCCCCCAAGAGGGAGTTGAAGCTTTCTTT. This sequence encodes CASSPQEGVEAFF.

The rearrangement joins TRBV2 to TRBJ2-7, with a possible D match to TRBD2 (5 bases). Germline assignment: CDR1 SNHLY and CDR2 FYNNEI. The CDR3 is 13 residues long. The V and J ends lost 8 bases and 3 bases respectively, with 14 bases between them. The CDR3: CASEGRANYEQYF. The CDR3 region has the DNA TGTGCCAGCGAGGGCAGAGCAAACTACGAGCAGTACTTC.

This clone was counted a single time. The chain employs TRBV18 and TRBJ2-1; 9 bases agree with TRBD2. CDR3 length: 18 residues. Germline assignment: CDR1 KGHSH and CDR2 LQKENI. The trim removed 4 bases at V and 2 bases at J, leaving 12 bases unmatched. The CDR3 here is CASSRAAGGPRTYNEQFF. CDR3 in DNA: TGTGCCAGCTCACGAGCGGCGGGGGGGCCTAGGACCTACAATGAGCAGTTCTTC.

The V call is TRBV6-5, the J call TRBJ2-2; D is undetermined. This CDR3 has 16 residues. The ends were cut back, 0 bases at V and 5 bases at J, with 13 bases in the middle. The germline CDR1 and CDR2 sequences are MNHEY and SVGAGI. CDR3 sequence (DNA): TGTGCCAGCAGTTACTCGAGAGAAACGAGTACCGGGGAGCTGTTTTTT. Amino acid sequence: CASSYSRETSTGELFF.

J is TRBJ1-5 and V is TRBV2; TRBD1 aligns across 11 bases. Per the germline V gene, CDR1 is SNHLY and CDR2 is FYNNEI. V shed 10 bases, J shed 1 base, and the junction held 9 bases outside the gene matches. The CDR3 totals 16 residues. This CDR3 is CATARDRGVSNQPQHF. The CDR3 DNA reads as TGTGCCACGGCTAGGGACAGGGGGGTGAGCAATCAGCCCCAGCATTTT.

This rearrangement joins TRBV6-5 to TRBJ2-7; no definite D call. CDR1 is MNHEY, CDR2 SVGAGI, per germline. Trimming removed 0 bases at V and 2 bases at J, with 11 bases between. The CDR3 totals 15 residues. The CDR3: CASSYSGRPTYEQYF. In DNA, the CDR3 is TGTGCCAGCAGTTACTCGGGCAGGCCCACCTACGAGCAGTACTTC.

V is TRBV12-5 and J is TRBJ1-6, with 7 bases matching TRBD1. Germline V lookup: CDR1 LGHNT, CDR2 FRNRAP. CDR3 length: 14 amino acids. With 5 bases clipped from V and 11 bases from J, the junction kept 9 bases outside the gene matches. In nucleotides, the CDR3 is TGTGCTAGTGGTCCCCCAGGGGGGCGGCCACCCCTCCACTTT. Translating it yields CASGPPGGRPPLHF.